These 18 T cell receptor beta chains were sequenced from one sample in a study of graft-versus-host responses after intestinal transplantation. Data came from immunoSEQ multiplex PCR; TCRdb stores just in-frame clones and leaves some out. The sample carries tens of thousands of clones, about 90% recorded once. This sample comprised PBMCs, obtained roughly 95 weeks after intestinal transplant. Receptors were obtained from a human patient who received an intestinal transplant, so some T cells may come from the graft donor.

J is TRBJ1-5 and V is TRBV19; no clear D. Trimming cost V 5 bases and J 0 bases, with 11 bases left between them. Germline CDR1 reads LNHDA; CDR2 reads SQIVND (reference sequence). The CDR3 contains 15 residues. In DNA form, the CDR3 reads TGTGCCAGTAGTCAGGCACTAGTTAGCAATCAGCCCCAGCATTTT. Translating it yields CASSQALVSNQPQHF.

The rearrangement joins TRBV7-2 to TRBJ1-3, with unresolved D. V was cut by 0 bases and J by 0 bases, with 9 bases left in between. The CDR3 is made up of 16 amino acids. Germline CDR1 reads SGHTA; CDR2 reads FQGNSA. The CDR3 DNA follows: TGTGCCAGCAGCTTAGCGCCTTCCTACTCTGGAAACACCATATATTTT. Translating gives CASSLAPSYSGNTIYF.

This chain uses TRBV9 with TRBJ1-2, with TRBD1 matching over 7 bases. Germline CDR1 and CDR2: SGDLS and YYNGEE. The CDR3 covers 16 residues. Unmatched junction bases numbered 9, after V lost 0 bases and J lost 4 bases. CDR3 nucleotides: TGTGCCAGCAGCGTAGCCAGCGGGACAGTGACCTATGGCTACACCTTC. As protein: CASSVASGTVTYGYTF.

This sequence joins TRBV19 and TRBJ1-2; D is possibly TRBD1 (6 bases). Germline CDR1 is LNHDA and CDR2 is SQIVND (reference sequence). The CDR3 consists of 14 residues. V was clipped by 5 bases and J by 2 bases, with 12 bases between them. In DNA, the CDR3 is TGTGCCAGTAGTTTAGGGGGGCAGAACTATGGCTACACCTTC. This codes for CASSLGGQNYGYTF.

The rearrangement uses TRBV7-2 and TRBJ1-2; D perhaps matches TRBD1 (5 bases). The V gene lost 4 bases and the J gene lost 8 bases, with 17 bases spanning the gap. Germline V gives CDR1 SGHTA, CDR2 FQGNSA. The CDR3 totals 14 residues. This CDR3 reads CASSSQGLGVGYTF. The CDR3 DNA is TGTGCCAGCAGCTCCCAGGGATTGGGCGTCGGCTACACCTTC.

This chain uses TRBV7-9 with TRBJ2-1; D not certain. Germline values: CDR1 SEHNR, CDR2 FQNEAQ (reference sequence). V gave up 6 bases and J gave up 5 bases, with 17 bases separating them. This CDR3 is 15 amino acids long. The CDR3 loop reads CASRSIQESHNEQFF. CDR3 nucleotides: TGTGCCAGCAGGTCCATCCAGGAATCTCACAATGAGCAGTTCTTC.

This chain uses TRBV11-2 with TRBJ1-5; D gene unclear. The germline V gene has CDR1 SGHAT and CDR2 FQNNGV. V lost 5 bases, J lost 3 bases, and 11 bases lay in between. The CDR3 has 14 residues. CDR3 nucleotides: TGTGCCAGCAGCCCGGACGGACTCAATCAGCCCCAGCATTTT. Protein: CASSPDGLNQPQHF.

The V call is TRBV5-1, the J call TRBJ1-3; no clear D gene. The germline V and J ends were trimmed by 1 base and 2 bases, with 19 bases remaining between them. CDR1 and CDR2 from the germline V gene are SGHRS and YFSETQ. The CDR3 is 18 residues long. The CDR3 is CASSLRLSPHGAGNTIYF. The CDR3 coding sequence is TGCGCCAGCAGCTTGCGGTTGTCGCCCCATGGGGCTGGAAACACCATATATTTT.

V is TRBV7-9 and J is TRBJ1-1; no reliable D call. Trimming removed 1 base at V and 1 base at J, with 4 bases between. Per germline, CDR1 SEHNR and CDR2 FQNEAQ (reference sequence). This CDR3 region has 13 residues. The CDR3 nucleotides read TGTGCCAGCAGCTTAGACCCGAACACTGAAGCTTTCTTT. It specifies CASSLDPNTEAFF.

The chain recombines TRBV9 with TRBJ1-6; D remains ambiguous. Trimming removed 0 bases from V and 8 bases from J, with 12 bases in between. The CDR3 has 15 amino acids. From germline, CDR1 is SGDLS and CDR2 YYNGEE. Here the CDR3 DNA reads TGTGCCAGCAGCGTAGATCAGTCTAGGGATTCACCCCTCCACTTT. Translating gives CASSVDQSRDSPLHF.

V usage is TRBV5-1 and J usage is TRBJ2-5; TRBD2 matches at 15 bases. This CDR3 is 17 amino acids long. CDR1 is SGHRS and CDR2 is YFSETQ in the germline V gene. J was trimmed by 2 bases and V by 3 bases; bases with no gene match: 5. The CDR3 reads CASSSGTSGGKQETQYF. CDR3 nucleotide sequence: TGCGCCAGCAGCTCCGGGACTAGCGGGGGGAAACAAGAGACCCAGTACTTC.

V and J are TRBV11-2 and TRBJ2-3; 9 bases map to TRBD2. The CDR3 is made up of 17 amino acids. Germline V gene lookup returns CDR1 SGHAT and CDR2 FQNNGV. J was trimmed by 11 bases and V by 0 bases; bases with no gene match: 15. CDR3 nucleotide sequence: TGTGCCAGCAGCTTAGATCGGCTGGCGGGGGGGAATGTGATGCAGTATTTT. Translating gives CASSLDRLAGGNVMQYF.

This clone was seen a few times. The chain links TRBV5-1 to TRBJ1-1; D gene ambiguous. Germline lookup yields CDR1 SGHRS and CDR2 YFSETQ. Trimming stripped 0 bases from V and 3 bases from J, with 12 bases between. The CDR3 is made up of 15 amino acids. Here the CDR3 reads CASSLELAPYTEAFF. The CDR3 DNA reads as TGCGCCAGCAGCTTGGAACTTGCACCTTACACTGAAGCTTTCTTT.

V and J are TRBV7-9 and TRBJ1-2; 12 bases match TRBD1. The CDR3 covers 19 residues. After removal of 3 bases from V and 4 bases from J, the junction contained 15 bases not matched to a gene. In germline, CDR1 is SEHNR, CDR2 FQNEAQ (reference sequence). The CDR3 region is CASSFTVGTGGLPLYGYTF. The CDR3 nucleotides read TGTGCCAGCAGCTTTACCGTCGGGACAGGGGGCCTTCCCCTCTATGGCTACACCTTC.

V gene TRBV2 combines with J gene TRBJ2-1; 12 positions match TRBD2. The CDR3 is made up of 15 amino acids. The germline V gene has CDR1 SNHLY and CDR2 FYNNEI. Germline trimming cut 7 bases from V and 5 bases from J; bases unmatched to any gene: 6. The CDR3 bases are TGTGCCAGCACAGGACTAGCGGGGCCGGACAATGAGCAGTTCTTC. This translates into CASTGLAGPDNEQFF.

DNA for the CDR3: TGTGCCAGCAGCCCGATGGCAGGGGGTATCAATCAGCCCCAGCATTTT. Residues: CASSPMAGGINQPQHF. The rearrangement uses TRBV21-1 and TRBJ1-5; the table assigns TRBD1, which was not confirmed against the DNA. TRBV21-1 is a recognized pseudogene. The CDR3 consists of 16 residues.

This chain uses TRBV7-3 with TRBJ1-1; D not certain. The V gene lost 5 bases and the J gene lost 2 bases, with 9 bases spanning the gap. Per the germline V gene, CDR1 is SGHTA and CDR2 is FQGTGA. There are 13 residues in the CDR3. This CDR3 is CASSQFQNTEAFF. CDR3 nucleotide sequence: TGTGCCAGCAGCCAGTTTCAAAACACTGAAGCTTTCTTT.

V usage is TRBV5-1 and J usage is TRBJ1-1; D remains ambiguous. CDR1 and CDR2 from the germline V gene are SGHRS and YFSETQ. Trimming removed 4 bases from V and 7 bases from J, with 26 bases in between. The CDR3 covers 17 residues. In DNA form, the CDR3 reads TGCGCCAGCAGCCCGAATGGGAATAATATTCTGGTCCGTGAAGCTTTCTTT. Translating it yields CASSPNGNNILVREAFF.